These 28 T cell receptor beta chains share one sample of origin, sequenced in a study of identifying expanded T cells in peripheral blood. TCRdb's copy holds only in-frame clones and misses some; the assay was immunoSEQ multiplex PCR. The profile shows roughly 100,000 clones, around 89% of them singletons. The material sequenced was blood. These receptors came from a person aged 18-70 years in good health.

The chain combines TRBV27 with TRBJ2-2; D is undetermined. This CDR3 is built from 15 residues. CDR1 and CDR2 from the germline V gene are MNHEY and SMNVEV (reference sequence). V lost 3 bases, J lost 5 bases, and 13 bases lay in between. DNA of the CDR3: TGTGCCAGCAGTTTCCGACACGGAAGGACCGGGGAGCTGTTTTTT. Translated, it gives CASSFRHGRTGELFF.

This chain joins TRBV2 and TRBJ1-1; D is uncertain. V lost 6 bases and J lost 0, with 17 bases in between. CDR1 SNHLY and CDR2 FYNNEI come from the germline V gene. This CDR3 spans 16 amino acids. CDR3 bases: TGTGCCAGCAGCGCAGAATCAGGATTCATGAACACTGAAGCTTTCTTT. Translated: CASSAESGFMNTEAFF. The entire variable domain, with the rest obtained from reference TRBV2 and TRBJ1-1, is as follows: EPEVTQTPSHQVTQMGQEVILRCVPISNHLYFYWYRQILGQKVEFLVSFYNNEISEKSEIFDDQFSVERPDGSNFTLKIRSTKLEDSAMYFCASSAESGFMNTEAFFGQGTRLTVV.

The CDR3 DNA is TGTGCCAGCAGCTTGGACACCACCTGGGCCTACGAGCAGTACTTC. Translating it yields CASSLDTTWAYEQYF. V and J are TRBV5-4 and TRBJ2-7; no clear D. CDR1 SGHNT and CDR2 YYREEE come from the germline V gene (reference sequence). Trimming removed 0 bases at V and 2 bases at J, with 12 bases between. The CDR3 runs 15 residues. Full variable domain (missing parts from reference TRBV5-4 and TRBJ2-7): ETGVTQSPTHLIKTRGQQVTLRCSSQSGHNTVSWYQQALGQGPQFIFQYYREEENGRGNFPPRFSGLQFPNYSSELNVNALELDDSALYLCASSLDTTWAYEQYFGPGTRLTVT.

The chain links TRBV19 to TRBJ2-3, with unresolved D. The ends were cut back, 7 bases at V and 0 bases at J, with 14 bases in the middle. The length of the CDR3 is 15 residues. Germline values: CDR1 LNHDA, CDR2 SQIVND (reference sequence). The CDR3 sequence: CASTPWASSTDTQYF. The DNA of the CDR3 is TGTGCCAGTACCCCCTGGGCCAGTAGCACAGATACGCAGTATTTT. Filled out from reference TRBV19 and TRBJ2-3, the complete variable domain reads DGGITQSPKYLFRKEGQNVTLSCEQNLNHDAMYWYRQDPGQGLRLIYYSQIVNDFQKGDIAEGYSVSREKKESFPLTVTSAQKNPTAFYLCASTPWASSTDTQYFGPGTRLTVL.

This clone was recorded once. This chain joins TRBV11-3 and TRBJ2-7; D is possibly TRBD1 or TRBD2 (5 bases each). Germline CDR1 and CDR2: SGHNT and YENEEA. V lost 1 base and J 4 bases, leaving 11 bases between the germline ends. The CDR3 totals 14 residues. CDR3 in DNA: TGTGCCAGCAGCTTAGGAGGGGACGTTTACGAGCAGTACTTC. It codes for CASSLGGDVYEQYF.

The chain links TRBV7-9 to TRBJ2-7, with a possible D match to TRBD1 (5 bases). The CDR3 covers 16 residues. The V and J ends lost 5 bases and 7 bases respectively, with 24 bases between them. Germline-derived CDR1 and CDR2 are SEHNR and FQNEAQ (reference sequence). The CDR3 protein is CASSHPAQGFMREQYF. CDR3 bases: TGTGCCAGCAGCCACCCAGCCCAGGGATTCATGAGGGAGCAGTACTTC.

CDR3 amino acids: CASSRSGGGPPETQYF. CDR3 coding DNA: TGTGCCAGCAGCCGTAGCGGAGGGGGGCCCCCAGAGACCCAGTACTTC. This chain connects TRBV7-2 to TRBJ2-5; either TRBD1 or TRBD2 may supply D (6 bases each). Looked up from germline, CDR1 is SGHTA and CDR2 is FQGNSA. The V end lost 5 bases, the J end lost 4 bases, and 20 bases lay between the germline ends. The CDR3 covers 16 residues.

Notes on this clone: Compared with germline, one end of the junction differs, possibly owing to a read error. The chain recombines TRBV7-9 with TRBJ2-7, with a tentative D call TRBD2 (6 bases). The CDR3 length is 12 residues. Germline V gene sequence: CDR1 SEHNR, CDR2 FQNEAQ (reference sequence). The CDR3 DNA follows: TGTGCCAGCAGCCCCATAGCGGAGGTCTCTAACTTC. This codes for CASSPIAEVSNF.

This clone is a singleton in its sample. The genes are TRBV25-1 and TRBJ2-1, with D tentatively TRBD1 (5 bases). The CDR3 has 12 amino acids. With 2 bases removed from V and 9 bases from J, the gap between germline ends came to 8 bases. Germline V gene lookup returns CDR1 MGHDK and CDR2 SYGVNS. DNA for the CDR3: TGTGCCAGCAGTGAACAGGGCTTTGAGCAGTTCTTC. Its protein is CASSEQGFEQFF.

The rearrangement uses TRBV19 and TRBJ2-7; D is possibly TRBD2 (5 bases). The CDR3 extends over 14 amino acids. CDR1 LNHDA and CDR2 SQIVND come from the germline V gene (reference sequence). V was clipped by 2 bases and J by 6 bases, with 14 bases between them. CDR3 protein: CASSIIGFEGEQYF. The CDR3 DNA reads TGTGCCAGTAGTATAATAGGGTTTGAGGGCGAGCAGTACTTC.

J is TRBJ2-7 and V is TRBV5-1; no clear D gene. This CDR3 spans 16 amino acids. Trimming took 0 bases from V and 4 from J, leaving 17 bases between them. Germline-derived CDR1 and CDR2 are SGHRS and YFSETQ. In DNA, the CDR3 is TGCGCCAGCAGCTTGGGCCCCGGGTCCTCGCTGTACGAGCAGTACTTC. It encodes CASSLGPGSSLYEQYF.

This clone has just one count. The genes are TRBV5-4 and TRBJ2-1, with D uncertain. Germline V gene sequence: CDR1 SGHNT, CDR2 YYREEE (reference sequence). V lost 3 bases and J lost 0, with 7 bases in between. There are 14 residues in the CDR3. CDR3 in amino acids: CASSWSLSYNEQFF. In DNA, the CDR3 is TGTGCCAGCAGCTGGTCTCTCTCCTACAATGAGCAGTTCTTC. Full variable domain (rest looked up from reference TRBV5-4 and TRBJ2-1): ETGVTQSPTHLIKTRGQQVTLRCSSQSGHNTVSWYQQALGQGPQFIFQYYREEENGRGNFPPRFSGLQFPNYSSELNVNALELDDSALYLCASSWSLSYNEQFFGPGTRLTVL.

The CDR3 spells CASSRSISDEKLFF. In DNA, the CDR3 is TGTGCCAGCAGCCGGTCGATTTCCGATGAAAAACTGTTTTTT. The chain combines TRBV7-9 with TRBJ1-4; D is ambiguous. The germline V and J ends were trimmed by 5 bases and 6 bases, with 13 bases remaining between them. The CDR3 length is 14 residues. The germline gives CDR1 SEHNR, CDR2 FQNEAQ (reference sequence).

The chain recombines TRBV4-2 with TRBJ2-3, with 10 positions matching TRBD2. CDR1 is LGHNA and CDR2 is YNFKEQ in the germline V gene. The V gene end was trimmed by 4 bases and the J gene end by 0 bases; junction bases not matched to a gene: 19. This CDR3 is built from 21 residues. As DNA, the CDR3 is TGTGCCAGCAGCCCCCTAGCGGGGGCCTTCAACCTGATGTCTAGCACAGATACGCAGTATTTT. This sequence encodes CASSPLAGAFNLMSSTDTQYF.

In this sample, this clone turned up once. The rearrangement uses TRBV28 and TRBJ2-3; TRBD2 agrees at 8 bases. CDR3 length: 14 residues. V lost 6 bases to trimming and J lost 1 base; unmatched junction nucleotides: 3. Germline lookup yields CDR1 MDHEN and CDR2 SYDVKM. The CDR3 DNA follows: TGTGCCAGCAGCAGTAGCGGGGGCACAGATACGCAGTATTTT. It is translated as CASSSSGGTDTQYF. Based on the CDR3 plus reference TRBV28 and TRBJ2-3, the full variable domain is DVKVTQSSRYLVKRTGEKVFLECVQDMDHENMFWYRQDPGLGLRLIYFSYDVKMKEKGDIPEGYSVSREKKERFSLILESASTNQTSMYLCASSSSGGTDTQYFGPGTRLTVL.

The rearrangement joins TRBV28 to TRBJ2-3, with D possibly TRBD2 on 6 matching bases. This CDR3 comprises 15 residues. Germline V gives CDR1 MDHEN, CDR2 SYDVKM. Trimming removed 3 bases from V and 1 base from J, with 11 bases in between. The CDR3 DNA sequence: TGTGCCAGCAGTTTGGCGGGGCCCCGCACAGATACGCAGTATTTT. It yields the protein CASSLAGPRTDTQYF.

This chain joins TRBV28 and TRBJ2-1; no clear D gene. The CDR3 covers 14 residues. Trimming took off 9 bases at V and 0 bases at J, with 12 bases between the two ends. The germline V gene has CDR1 MDHEN and CDR2 SYDVKM. In nucleotides, the CDR3 is TGTGCCAGTGCAGGACCGAGCTCCTACAATGAGCAGTTCTTC. Its protein is CASAGPSSYNEQFF.

This clone was seen a single time. V usage is TRBV29-1 and J usage is TRBJ1-1, with TRBD1 identical over 10 bases. The germline V gene has CDR1 SQVTM and CDR2 ANQGSEA. The CDR3 has 14 amino acids. J gave up 4 bases and V 2 bases, and 4 bases lay outside the gene matches. CDR3 in amino acids: CSVEPRDRGTEAFF. The CDR3 DNA reads TGCAGCGTTGAACCCCGGGACAGGGGCACTGAAGCTTTCTTT.

V usage is TRBV19 and J usage is TRBJ2-7; 7 bases are shared with TRBD1. The DNA end lines up better with TRBJ2-1; the J call may be wrong. Germline CDR1 is LNHDA and CDR2 is SQIVND (reference sequence). This CDR3 comprises 15 residues. The CDR3 reads CASSSLRGSYYEQFF. CDR3 nucleotide sequence: TGTGCCAGTAGCTCGCTCAGGGGGTCGTACTACGAGCAGTTCTTC.

This chain joins TRBV6-1 and TRBJ2-7, with 11 bases fitting TRBD1. The CDR3 is 15 residues long. Germline loops: CDR1 MNHNS, CDR2 SASEGT. V lost 4 bases and J lost 7; bases outside the gene matches: 9. The CDR3: CASSVGQGARGEQYF. CDR3 sequence (DNA): TGTGCCAGCAGTGTAGGACAGGGGGCTCGAGGGGAGCAGTACTTC.

DNA of the CDR3: TGTGCCAGCAGCTTTATTCCGGACACCGGGGAGCTGTTTTTT. Translation gives CASSFIPDTGELFF. J is TRBJ2-2 and V is TRBV11-3; D remains unclear. This CDR3 has 14 amino acids. V was trimmed by 3 bases and J by 3 bases, leaving 8 bases between them. The germline V gene has CDR1 SGHNT and CDR2 YENEEA. The complete variable domain, with remaining parts taken from reference TRBV11-3 and TRBJ2-2, reads EAGVVQSPRYKIIEKKQPVAFWCNPISGHNTLYWYLQNLGQGPELLIRYENEEAVDDSQLPKDRFSAERLKGVDSTLKIQPAELGDSAVYLCASSFIPDTGELFFGEGSRLTVL.

V usage is TRBV6-1 and J usage is TRBJ2-7, with D possibly being TRBD1 or TRBD2 (6 bases each). The germline V gene has CDR1 MNHNS and CDR2 SASEGT. With 5 bases removed from V and 1 base from J, the gap between germline ends came to 15 bases. The CDR3 contains 15 residues. Here the CDR3 reads CASSPQDSGSYEQYF. CDR3 nucleotides: TGTGCCAGCAGTCCCCAGGACAGCGGGTCCTACGAGCAGTACTTC.

The chain has TRBV7-8 and TRBJ2-2; D remains unclear. Germline CDR1 reads SGHVS; CDR2 reads FQNEAQ. The CDR3 length is 13 residues. V was trimmed by 0 bases and J by 6 bases, leaving 5 bases between them. Here the CDR3 reads CASSLAGSGELFF. The CDR3 DNA reads TGTGCCAGCAGCTTAGCCGGTTCCGGGGAGCTGTTTTTT.

The J gene is TRBJ1-1, the V gene TRBV6-6; D remains unclear. The germline V and J ends were trimmed by 11 bases and 5 bases, with 12 bases remaining between them. This CDR3 spans 11 amino acids. Germline CDR1 reads MNHNY; CDR2 reads SVGAGI (reference sequence). The CDR3 region is CAGRLGTEAFF. The CDR3 bases are TGTGCCGGACGTCTTGGTACTGAAGCTTTCTTT.

The rearrangement links TRBV2 to TRBJ1-1; TRBD1 is a possible D gene (6 bases). Germline V lookup: CDR1 SNHLY, CDR2 FYNNEI. This CDR3 spans 14 amino acids. The V end lost 5 bases, the J end lost 5 bases, and 15 bases lay between the germline ends. CDR3 sequence (DNA): TGTGCCAGCAGTATCAGAGGGGGTAATACTGAAGCTTTCTTT. Translated: CASSIRGGNTEAFF.

The chain uses TRBV5-6 and TRBJ2-1; 9 positions agree with TRBD2. V shed 1 base, J shed 7 bases, and the junction held 3 bases outside the gene matches. This CDR3 spans 14 amino acids. Germline V gene sequence: CDR1 SGHDT, CDR2 YYEEEE. This chain's CDR3 is CASSLPSGVNEQFF. The CDR3 nucleotides are TGTGCCAGCAGCTTGCCTAGCGGGGTTAATGAGCAGTTCTTC.

The rearrangement joins TRBV28 to TRBJ2-5; D possibly corresponds to TRBD1 (6 bases). Germline V gives CDR1 MDHEN, CDR2 SYDVKM. Trimming took off 2 bases at V and 5 bases at J, with 12 bases between the two ends. CDR3 length equals 14 residues. CDR3 in amino acids: CASSLQTGQETQYF. The CDR3 DNA follows: TGTGCCAGCAGTTTACAAACAGGGCAGGAGACCCAGTACTTC.

The chain uses TRBV4-3 and TRBJ2-7; TRBD1 agrees at 7 bases. Trimming took 4 bases from V and 1 from J; bases not matched to a gene: 4. This CDR3 is built from 14 residues. The germline CDR1 and CDR2 sequences are LGHNA and YSLEER. The CDR3 sequence: CASSLGQDSYEQYF. The DNA of the CDR3 is TGCGCCAGCAGCCTCGGACAGGATTCCTACGAGCAGTACTTC.